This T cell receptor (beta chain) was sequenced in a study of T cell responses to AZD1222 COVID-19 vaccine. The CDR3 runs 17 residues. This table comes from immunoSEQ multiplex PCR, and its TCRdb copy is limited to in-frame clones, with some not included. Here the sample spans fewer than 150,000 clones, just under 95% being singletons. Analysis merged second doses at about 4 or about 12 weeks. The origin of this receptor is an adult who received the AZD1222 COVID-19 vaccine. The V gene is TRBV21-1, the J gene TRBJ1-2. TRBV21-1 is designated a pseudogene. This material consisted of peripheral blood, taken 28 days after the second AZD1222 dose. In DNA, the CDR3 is TGTGCCAGCAGCCCGGGGTGCAGAAGCAATAATAACTATGGCTACACCTTC. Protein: CASSPGCRSNNNYGYTF.